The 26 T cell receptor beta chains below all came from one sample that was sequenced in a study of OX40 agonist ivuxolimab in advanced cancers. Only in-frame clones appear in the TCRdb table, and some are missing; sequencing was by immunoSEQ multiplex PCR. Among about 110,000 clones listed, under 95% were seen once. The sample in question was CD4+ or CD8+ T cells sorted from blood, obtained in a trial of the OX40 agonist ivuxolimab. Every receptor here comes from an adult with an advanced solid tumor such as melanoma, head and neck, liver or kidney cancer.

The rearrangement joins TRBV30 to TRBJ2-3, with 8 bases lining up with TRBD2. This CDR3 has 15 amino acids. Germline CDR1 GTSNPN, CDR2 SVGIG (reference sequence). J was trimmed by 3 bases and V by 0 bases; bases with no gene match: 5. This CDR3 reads CAWSVPSGSTDTQYF. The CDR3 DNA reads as TGTGCCTGGAGTGTACCCAGCGGGAGTACAGATACGCAGTATTTT. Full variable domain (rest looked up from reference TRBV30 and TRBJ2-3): SQTIHQWPATLVQPVGSPLSLECTVEGTSNPNLYWYRQAAGRGLQLLFYSVGIGQISSEVPQNLSASRPQDRQFILSSKKLLLSDSGFYLCAWSVPSGSTDTQYFGPGTRLTVL.

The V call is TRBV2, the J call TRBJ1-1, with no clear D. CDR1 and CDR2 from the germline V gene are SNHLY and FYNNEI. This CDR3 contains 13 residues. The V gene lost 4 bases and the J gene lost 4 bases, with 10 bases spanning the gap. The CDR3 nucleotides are TGTGCCAGCAGTGGGTGGCAGATCACTGAAGCTTTCTTT. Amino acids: CASSGWQITEAFF.

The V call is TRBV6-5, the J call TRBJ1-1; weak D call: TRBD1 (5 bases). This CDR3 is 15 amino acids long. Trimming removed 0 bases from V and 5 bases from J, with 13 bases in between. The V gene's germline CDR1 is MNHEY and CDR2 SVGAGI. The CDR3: CASSYSHGGRTEAFF. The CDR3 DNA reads TGTGCCAGCAGTTACTCCCATGGGGGGAGAACTGAAGCTTTCTTT.

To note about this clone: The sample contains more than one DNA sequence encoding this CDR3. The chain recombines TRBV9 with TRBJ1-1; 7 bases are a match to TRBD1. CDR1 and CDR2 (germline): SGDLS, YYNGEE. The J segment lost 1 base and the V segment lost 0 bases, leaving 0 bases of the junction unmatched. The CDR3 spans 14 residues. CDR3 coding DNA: TGTGCCAGCAGCGTAGGACAGGGGAACACTGAAGCTTTCTTT. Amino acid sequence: CASSVGQGNTEAFF.

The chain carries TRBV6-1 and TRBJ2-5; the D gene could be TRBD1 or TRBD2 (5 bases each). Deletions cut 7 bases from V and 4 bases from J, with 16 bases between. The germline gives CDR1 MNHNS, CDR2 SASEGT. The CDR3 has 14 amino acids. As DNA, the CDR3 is TGTGCCAGCAATGGACCGGGACCCCGAGAGACCCAGTACTTC. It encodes CASNGPGPRETQYF.

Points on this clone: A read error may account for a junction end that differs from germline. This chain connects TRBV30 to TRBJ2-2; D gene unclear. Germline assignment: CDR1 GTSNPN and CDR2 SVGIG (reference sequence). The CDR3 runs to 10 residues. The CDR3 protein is CAWDTGELFF. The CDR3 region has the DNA TGTGCCTGGGACACGGGGGAGCTGTTTTTT.

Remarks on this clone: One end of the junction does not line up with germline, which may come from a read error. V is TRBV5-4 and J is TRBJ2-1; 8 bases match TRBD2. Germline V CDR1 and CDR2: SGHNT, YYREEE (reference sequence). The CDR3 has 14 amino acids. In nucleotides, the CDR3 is TGTGCCAGCAGCTTGTCCCCCTCGGGCGGGGGGAGGCTCTTC. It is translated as CASSLSPSGGGRLF.

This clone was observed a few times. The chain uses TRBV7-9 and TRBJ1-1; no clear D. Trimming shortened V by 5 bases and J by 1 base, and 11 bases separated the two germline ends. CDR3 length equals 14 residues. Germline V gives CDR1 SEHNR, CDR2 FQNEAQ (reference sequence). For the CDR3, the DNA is TGTGCCAGCAGCCCATCTGTCGGGAACACTGAAGCTTTCTTT. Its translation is CASSPSVGNTEAFF. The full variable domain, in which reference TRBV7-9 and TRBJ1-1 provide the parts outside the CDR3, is DTGVSQNPRHKITKRGQNVTFRCDPISEHNRLYWYRQTLGQGPEFLTYFQNEAQLEKSRLLSDRFSAERPKGSFSTLEIQRTEQGDSAMYLCASSPSVGNTEAFFGQGTRLTVV.

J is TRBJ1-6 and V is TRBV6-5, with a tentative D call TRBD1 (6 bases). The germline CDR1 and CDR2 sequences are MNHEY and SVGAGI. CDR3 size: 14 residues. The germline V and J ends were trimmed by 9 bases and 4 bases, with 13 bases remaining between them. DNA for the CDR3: TGTGCCAGTGCCCTAGGGGGTTATAATTCACCCCTCCACTTT. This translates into CASALGGYNSPLHF.

The CDR3 reads CASSISGLQAYEQYF. The CDR3 DNA sequence: TGTGCCAGTAGTATTTCGGGACTACAGGCCTACGAGCAGTACTTC. The V and J genes are TRBV19 and TRBJ2-7; 7 nucleotides line up with TRBD2. The CDR3 is 15 amino acids. Germline V gene data show CDR1 as LNHDA and CDR2 as SQIVND (reference sequence). The V gene end was trimmed by 3 bases and the J gene end by 2 bases; junction bases not matched to a gene: 7.

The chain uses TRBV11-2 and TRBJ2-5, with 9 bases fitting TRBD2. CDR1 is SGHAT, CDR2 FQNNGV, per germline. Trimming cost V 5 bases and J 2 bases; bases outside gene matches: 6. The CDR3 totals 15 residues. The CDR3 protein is CASSQTSGQQETQYF. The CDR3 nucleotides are TGTGCCAGCAGCCAGACTAGCGGACAACAAGAGACCCAGTACTTC. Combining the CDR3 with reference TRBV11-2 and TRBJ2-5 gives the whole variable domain EAGVAQSPRYKIIEKRQSVAFWCNPISGHATLYWYQQILGQGPKLLIQFQNNGVVDDSQLPKDRFSAERLKGVDSTLKIQPAKLEDSAVYLCASSQTSGQQETQYFGPGTRLLVL.

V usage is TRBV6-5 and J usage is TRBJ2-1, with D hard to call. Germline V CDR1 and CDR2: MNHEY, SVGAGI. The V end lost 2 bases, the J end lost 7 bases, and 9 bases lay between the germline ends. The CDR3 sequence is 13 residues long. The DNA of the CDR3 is TGTGCCAGCAGTTACGAGGTTCGGAATGAGCAGTTCTTC. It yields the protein CASSYEVRNEQFF.

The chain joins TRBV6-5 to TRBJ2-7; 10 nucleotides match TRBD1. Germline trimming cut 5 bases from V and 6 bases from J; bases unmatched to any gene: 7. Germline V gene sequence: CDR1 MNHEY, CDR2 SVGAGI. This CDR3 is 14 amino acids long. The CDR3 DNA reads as TGTGCCAGCAGTCGGACAGGGGGGAACGGCGAGCAGTACTTC. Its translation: CASSRTGGNGEQYF.

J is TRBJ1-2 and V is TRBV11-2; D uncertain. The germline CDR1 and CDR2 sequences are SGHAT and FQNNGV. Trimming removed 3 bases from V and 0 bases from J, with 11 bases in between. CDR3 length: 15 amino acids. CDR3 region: CASSLSISANYGYTF. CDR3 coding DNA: TGTGCCAGCAGCTTGTCGATCAGTGCTAACTATGGCTACACCTTC. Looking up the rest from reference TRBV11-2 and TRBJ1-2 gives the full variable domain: EAGVAQSPRYKIIEKRQSVAFWCNPISGHATLYWYQQILGQGPKLLIQFQNNGVVDDSQLPKDRFSAERLKGVDSTLKIQPAKLEDSAVYLCASSLSISANYGYTFGSGTRLTVV.

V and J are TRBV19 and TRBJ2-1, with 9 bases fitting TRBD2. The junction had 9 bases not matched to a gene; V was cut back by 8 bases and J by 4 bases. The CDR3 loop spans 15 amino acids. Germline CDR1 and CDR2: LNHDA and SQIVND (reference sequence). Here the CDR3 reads CASRPGTSIYNEQFF. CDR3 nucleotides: TGTGCCAGTCGCCCCGGGACTAGCATTTACAATGAGCAGTTCTTC.

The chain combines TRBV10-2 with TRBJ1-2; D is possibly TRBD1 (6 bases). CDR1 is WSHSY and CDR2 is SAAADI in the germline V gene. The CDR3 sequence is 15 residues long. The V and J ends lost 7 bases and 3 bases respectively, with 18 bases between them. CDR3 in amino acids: CASTNRGQRDYGYTF. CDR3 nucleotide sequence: TGCGCCAGCACCAACCGGGGGCAGAGGGACTATGGCTACACCTTC.

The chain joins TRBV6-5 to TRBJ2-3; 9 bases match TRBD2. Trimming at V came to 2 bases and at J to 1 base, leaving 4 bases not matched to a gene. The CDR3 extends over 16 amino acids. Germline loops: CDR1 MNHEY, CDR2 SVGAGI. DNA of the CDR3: TGTGCCAGCAGTTACAACAGCGGGGGGCGCACAGATACGCAGTATTTT. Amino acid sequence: CASSYNSGGRTDTQYF.

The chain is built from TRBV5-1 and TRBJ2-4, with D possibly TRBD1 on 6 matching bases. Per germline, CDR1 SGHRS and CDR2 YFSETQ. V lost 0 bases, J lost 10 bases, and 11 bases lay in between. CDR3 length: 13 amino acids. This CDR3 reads CASSLGDTGIQYF. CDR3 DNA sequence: TGCGCCAGCAGCTTGGGGGATACAGGGATTCAGTACTTC.

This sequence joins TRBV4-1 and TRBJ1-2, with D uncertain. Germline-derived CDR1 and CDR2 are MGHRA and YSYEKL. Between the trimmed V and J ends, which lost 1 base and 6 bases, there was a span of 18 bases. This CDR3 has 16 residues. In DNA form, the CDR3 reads TGCGCCAGCAGCCAAGGAATACGGGCAGGAGGTGATGGCTACACCTTC. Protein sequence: CASSQGIRAGGDGYTF.

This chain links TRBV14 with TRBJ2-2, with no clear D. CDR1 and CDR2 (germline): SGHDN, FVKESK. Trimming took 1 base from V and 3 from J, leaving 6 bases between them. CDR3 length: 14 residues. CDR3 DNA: TGTGCCAGCAGCCAAGCACTGCACACCGGGGAGCTGTTTTTT. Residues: CASSQALHTGELFF. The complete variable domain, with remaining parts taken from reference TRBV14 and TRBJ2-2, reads EAGVTQFPSHSVIEKGQTVTLRCDPISGHDNLYWYRRVMGKEIKFLLHFVKESKQDESGMPNNRFLAERTGGTYSTLKVQPAELEDSGVYFCASSQALHTGELFFGEGSRLTVL.

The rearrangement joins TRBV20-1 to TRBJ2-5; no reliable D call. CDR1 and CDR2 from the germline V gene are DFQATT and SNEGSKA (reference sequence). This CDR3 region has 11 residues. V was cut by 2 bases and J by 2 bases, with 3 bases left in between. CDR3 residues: CSARLQETQYF. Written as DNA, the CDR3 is TGCAGTGCTAGACTTCAAGAGACCCAGTACTTC.

Here the CDR3 reads CASSTGQGYGYTF. In DNA form, the CDR3 reads TGTGCCAGCAGCACGGGACAGGGCTATGGCTACACCTTC. This sequence joins TRBV13 and TRBJ1-2, with 9 nucleotides matching TRBD1. The CDR3 contains 13 residues. Trimming took 5 bases from V and 4 from J; bases not matched to a gene: 2. Germline V lookup: CDR1 PRHDT, CDR2 FYEKMQ (reference sequence).

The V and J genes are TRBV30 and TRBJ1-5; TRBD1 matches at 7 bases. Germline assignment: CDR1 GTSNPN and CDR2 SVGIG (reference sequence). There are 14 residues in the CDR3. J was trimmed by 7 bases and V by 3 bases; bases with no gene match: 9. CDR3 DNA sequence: TGTGCCTGGAGCGCCACAGGGGCAGGGCAGCCCCAGCATTTT. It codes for CAWSATGAGQPQHF.

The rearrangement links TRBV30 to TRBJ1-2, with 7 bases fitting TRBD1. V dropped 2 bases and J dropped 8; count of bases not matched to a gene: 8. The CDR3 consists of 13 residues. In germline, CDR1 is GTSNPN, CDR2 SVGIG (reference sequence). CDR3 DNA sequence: TGTGCCTGGAGTTCAGGACAGGCGGGCGGCTACACCTTC. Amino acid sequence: CAWSSGQAGGYTF.

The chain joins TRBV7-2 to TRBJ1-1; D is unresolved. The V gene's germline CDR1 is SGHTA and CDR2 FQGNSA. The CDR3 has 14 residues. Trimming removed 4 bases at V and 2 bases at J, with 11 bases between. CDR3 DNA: TGTGCCAGCAGCTCCGGACGTCTTAACACTGAAGCTTTCTTT. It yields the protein CASSSGRLNTEAFF.

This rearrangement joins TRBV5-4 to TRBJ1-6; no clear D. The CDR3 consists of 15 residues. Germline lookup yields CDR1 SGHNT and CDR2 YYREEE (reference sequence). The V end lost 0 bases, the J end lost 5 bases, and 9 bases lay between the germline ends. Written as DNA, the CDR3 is TGTGCCAGCAGCTTGGCCCCAGAAAATAATTCACCCCTCCACTTT. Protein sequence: CASSLAPENNSPLHF.